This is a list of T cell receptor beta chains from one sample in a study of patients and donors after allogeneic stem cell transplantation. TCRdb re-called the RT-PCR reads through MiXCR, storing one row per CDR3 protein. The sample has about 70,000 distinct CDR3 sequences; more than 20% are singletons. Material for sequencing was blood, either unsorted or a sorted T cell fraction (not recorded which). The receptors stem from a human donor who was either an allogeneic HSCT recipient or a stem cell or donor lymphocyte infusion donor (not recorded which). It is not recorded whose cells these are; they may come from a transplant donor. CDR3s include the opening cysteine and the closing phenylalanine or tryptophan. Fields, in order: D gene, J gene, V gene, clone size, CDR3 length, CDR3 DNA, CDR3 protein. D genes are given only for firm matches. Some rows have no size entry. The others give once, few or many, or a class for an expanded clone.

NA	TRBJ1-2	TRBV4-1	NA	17	TGCGCCAGCGACCAAGCCCTGCGAGGGGGACGCTTCTATGGCTACACCTTC	CASDQALRGGRFYGYTF
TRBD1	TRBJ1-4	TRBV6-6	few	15	TGTGCCAGCAGCCCTTGGGACAGGGCTATAGAAAAACTGTTTTTT	CASSPWDRAIEKLFF
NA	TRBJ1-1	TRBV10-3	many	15	TGTGCCATCAGTGGTCCGGAGGATGTTGACACTGAAGCTTTCTTT	CAISGPEDVDTEAFF
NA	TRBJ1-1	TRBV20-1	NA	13	TGCAGTGCTAGAGATCTCGGCAGGGCAGAAGCTTTCTTT	CSARDLGRAEAFF
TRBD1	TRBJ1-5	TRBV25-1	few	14	TGTGCCAGCGGGACAGGGGCGAGCAATCAGCCCCAGCATTTT	CASGTGASNQPQHF
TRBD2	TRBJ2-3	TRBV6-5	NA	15	TGTGCCAGCAGTTACATTGGCGGGAGCCTCGATACGCAGTATTTT	CASSYIGGSLDTQYF
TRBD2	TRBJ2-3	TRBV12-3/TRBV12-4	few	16	TGTGCCAGCAGCGCCGGGACTAGCGGTTTCACAGATACGCAGTATTTT	CASSAGTSGFTDTQYF
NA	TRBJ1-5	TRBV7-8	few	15	TGTGCCAGCAGCTTAGCCAGAGAATCTGATCAGCCCCAGCATTTT	CASSLARESDQPQHF
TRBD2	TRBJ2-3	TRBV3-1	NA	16	TGTGCCAGCAGCAGGACTAGCGGGGGGCCAGGAGATACGCAGTATTTT	CASSRTSGGPGDTQYF
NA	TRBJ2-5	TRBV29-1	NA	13	TGCAGCGTTGGTTCCTCTGGTTCGGAGACCCAGTACTTC	CSVGSSGSETQYF